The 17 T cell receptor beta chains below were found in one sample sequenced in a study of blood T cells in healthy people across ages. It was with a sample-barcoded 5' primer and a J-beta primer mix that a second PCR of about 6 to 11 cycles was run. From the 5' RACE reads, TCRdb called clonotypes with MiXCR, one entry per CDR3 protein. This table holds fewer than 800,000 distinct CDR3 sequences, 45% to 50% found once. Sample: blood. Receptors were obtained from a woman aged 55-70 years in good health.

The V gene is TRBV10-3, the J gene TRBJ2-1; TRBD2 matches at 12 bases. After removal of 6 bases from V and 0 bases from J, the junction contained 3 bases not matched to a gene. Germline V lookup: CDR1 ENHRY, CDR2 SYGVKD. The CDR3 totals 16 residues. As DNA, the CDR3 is TGTGCCATCAGAGCGACTAGCGGGAGCTCCTACAATGAGCAGTTCTTC. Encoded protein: CAIRATSGSSYNEQFF.

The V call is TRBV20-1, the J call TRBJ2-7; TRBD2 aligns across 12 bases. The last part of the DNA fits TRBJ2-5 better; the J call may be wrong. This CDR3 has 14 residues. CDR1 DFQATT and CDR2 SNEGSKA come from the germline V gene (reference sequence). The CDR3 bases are TGCAGTGTAATACTAGCGGGAGGTCAAGAGACCCAGTACTTC. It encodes CSVILAGGQETQYF.

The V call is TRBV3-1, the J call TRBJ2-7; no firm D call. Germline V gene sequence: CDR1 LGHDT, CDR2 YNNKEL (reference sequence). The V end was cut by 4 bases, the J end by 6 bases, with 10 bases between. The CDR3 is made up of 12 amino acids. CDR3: CASSLQKGEQYF. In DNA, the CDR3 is TGTGCCAGCAGCCTTCAGAAGGGCGAGCAGTACTTC.

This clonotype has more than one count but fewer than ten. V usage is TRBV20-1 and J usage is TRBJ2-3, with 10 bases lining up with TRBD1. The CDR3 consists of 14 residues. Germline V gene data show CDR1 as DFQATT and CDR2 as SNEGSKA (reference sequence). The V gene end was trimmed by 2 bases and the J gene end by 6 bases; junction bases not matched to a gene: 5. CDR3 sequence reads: CSARWDRGRDTQYF. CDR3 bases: TGCAGTGCTAGATGGGACAGGGGTAGGGATACGCAGTATTTT.

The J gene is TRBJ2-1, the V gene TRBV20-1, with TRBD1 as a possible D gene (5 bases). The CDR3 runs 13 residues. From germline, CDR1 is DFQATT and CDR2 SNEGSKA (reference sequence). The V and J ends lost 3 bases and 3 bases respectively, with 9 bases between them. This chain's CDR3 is CSASDSHYNEQFF. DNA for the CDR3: TGCAGTGCTAGCGACAGTCACTACAATGAGCAGTTCTTC.

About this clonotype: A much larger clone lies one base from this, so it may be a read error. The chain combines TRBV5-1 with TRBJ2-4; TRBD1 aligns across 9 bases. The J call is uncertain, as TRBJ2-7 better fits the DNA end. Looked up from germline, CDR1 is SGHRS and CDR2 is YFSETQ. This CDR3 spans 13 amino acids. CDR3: CASSRGTGNEQYF. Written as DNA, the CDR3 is TGCGCCAGCAGCCGCGGGACAGGGAACGAGCAGTACTTC.

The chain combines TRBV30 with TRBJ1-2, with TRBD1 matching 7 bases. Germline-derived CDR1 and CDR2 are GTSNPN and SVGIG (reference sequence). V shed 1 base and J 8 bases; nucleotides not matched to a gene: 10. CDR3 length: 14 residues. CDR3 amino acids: CAWSGNPQGGGYTF. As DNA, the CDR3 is TGTGCCTGGAGTGGAAACCCCCAGGGGGGGGGCTACACCTTC.

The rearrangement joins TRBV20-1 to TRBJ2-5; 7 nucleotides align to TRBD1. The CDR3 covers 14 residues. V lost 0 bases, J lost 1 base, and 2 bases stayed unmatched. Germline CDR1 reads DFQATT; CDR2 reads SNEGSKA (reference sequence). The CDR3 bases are TGCAGTGCTAGAGAGGGGACAGCCCAAGAGACCCAGTACTTC. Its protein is CSAREGTAQETQYF.

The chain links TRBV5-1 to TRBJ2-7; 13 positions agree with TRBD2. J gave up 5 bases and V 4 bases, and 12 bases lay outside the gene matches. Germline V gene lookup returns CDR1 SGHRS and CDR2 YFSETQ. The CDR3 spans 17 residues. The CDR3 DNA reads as TGCGCCAGCAGCCCCAACCCGACTAGCGGGAGGCCCCACGAGCAGTACTTC. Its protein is CASSPNPTSGRPHEQYF.

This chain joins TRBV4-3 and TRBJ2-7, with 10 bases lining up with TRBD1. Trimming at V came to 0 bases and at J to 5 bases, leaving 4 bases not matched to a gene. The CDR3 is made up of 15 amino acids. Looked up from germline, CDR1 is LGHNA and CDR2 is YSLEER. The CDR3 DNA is TGCGCCAGCAGCCAAGATTGGGACAGGGGCCACGAGCAGTACTTC. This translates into CASSQDWDRGHEQYF.

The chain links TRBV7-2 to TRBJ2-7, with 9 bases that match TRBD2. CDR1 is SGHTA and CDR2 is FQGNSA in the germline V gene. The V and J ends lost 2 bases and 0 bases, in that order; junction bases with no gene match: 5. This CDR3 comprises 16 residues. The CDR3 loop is CASSLTGLAFSYEQYF. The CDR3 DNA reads TGTGCCAGCAGCTTAACGGGACTAGCCTTCTCCTACGAGCAGTACTTC.

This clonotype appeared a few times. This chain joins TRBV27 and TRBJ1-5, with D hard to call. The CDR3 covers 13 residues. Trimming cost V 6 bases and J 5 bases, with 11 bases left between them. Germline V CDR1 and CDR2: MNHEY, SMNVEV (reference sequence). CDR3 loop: CASRVGPDQPQHF. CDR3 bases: TGTGCCAGCAGGGTGGGCCCGGATCAGCCCCAGCATTTT.

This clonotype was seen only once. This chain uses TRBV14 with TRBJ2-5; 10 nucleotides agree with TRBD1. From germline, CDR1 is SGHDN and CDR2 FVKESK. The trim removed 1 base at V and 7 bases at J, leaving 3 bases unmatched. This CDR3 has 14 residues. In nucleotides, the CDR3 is TGTGCCAGCAGCCAAGCGACAGGGGGCCGGACCCAGTACTTC. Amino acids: CASSQATGGRTQYF. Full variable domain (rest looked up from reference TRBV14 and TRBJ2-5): EAGVTQFPSHSVIEKGQTVTLRCDPISGHDNLYWYRRVMGKEIKFLLHFVKESKQDESGMPNNRFLAERTGGTYSTLKVQPAELEDSGVYFCASSQATGGRTQYFGPGTRLLVL.

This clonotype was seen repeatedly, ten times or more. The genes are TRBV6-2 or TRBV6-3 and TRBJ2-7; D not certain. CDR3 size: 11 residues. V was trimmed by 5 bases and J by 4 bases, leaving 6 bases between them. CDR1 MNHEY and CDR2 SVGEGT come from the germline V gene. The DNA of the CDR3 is TGTGCCAGCAGTGACCTTTACGAGCAGTACTTC. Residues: CASSDLYEQYF.

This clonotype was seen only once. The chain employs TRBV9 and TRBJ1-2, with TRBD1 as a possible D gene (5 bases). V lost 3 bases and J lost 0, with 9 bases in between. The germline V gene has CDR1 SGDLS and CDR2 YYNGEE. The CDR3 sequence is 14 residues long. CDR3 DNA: TGTGCCAGCAGCGAAGGGGATTCTAACTATGGCTACACCTTC. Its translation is CASSEGDSNYGYTF. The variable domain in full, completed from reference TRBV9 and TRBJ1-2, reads DSGVTQTPKHLITATGQRVTLRCSPRSGDLSVYWYQQSLDQGLQFLIQYYNGEERAKGNILERFSAQQFPDLHSELNLSSLELGDSALYFCASSEGDSNYGYTFGSGTRLTVV.

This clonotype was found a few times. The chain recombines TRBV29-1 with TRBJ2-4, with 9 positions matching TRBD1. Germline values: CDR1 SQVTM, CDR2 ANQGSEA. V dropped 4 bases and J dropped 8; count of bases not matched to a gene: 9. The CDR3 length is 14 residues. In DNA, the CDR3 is TGCAGCGTTGGGACAGGGGAGAAGACGGACATTCAGTACTTC. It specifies CSVGTGEKTDIQYF. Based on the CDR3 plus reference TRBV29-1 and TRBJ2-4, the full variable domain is SAVISQKPSRDICQRGTSLTIQCQVDSQVTMMFWYRQQPGQSLTLIATANQGSEATYESGFVIDKFPISRPNLTFSTLTVSNMSPEDSSIYLCSVGTGEKTDIQYFGAGTRLSVL.

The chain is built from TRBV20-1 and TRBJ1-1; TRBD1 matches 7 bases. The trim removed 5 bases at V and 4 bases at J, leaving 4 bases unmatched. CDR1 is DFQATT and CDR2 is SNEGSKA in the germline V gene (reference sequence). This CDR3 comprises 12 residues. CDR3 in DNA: TGCAGTGCTGGGGAGGGGGCCACTGAAGCTTTCTTT. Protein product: CSAGEGATEAFF.